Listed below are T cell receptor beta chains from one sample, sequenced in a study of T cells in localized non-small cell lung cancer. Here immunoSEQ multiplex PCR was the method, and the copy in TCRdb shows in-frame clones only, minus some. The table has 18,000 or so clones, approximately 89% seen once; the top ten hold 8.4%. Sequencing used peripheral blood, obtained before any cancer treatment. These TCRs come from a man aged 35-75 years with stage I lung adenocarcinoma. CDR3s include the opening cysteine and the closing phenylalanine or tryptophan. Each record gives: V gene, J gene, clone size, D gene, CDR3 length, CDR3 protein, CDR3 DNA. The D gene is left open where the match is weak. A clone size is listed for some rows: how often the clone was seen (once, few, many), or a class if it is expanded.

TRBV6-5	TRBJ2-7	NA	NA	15	CASSRGPDRSYEQYF	TGTGCCAGCAGCAGGGGACCTGATAGGAGCTACGAGCAGTACTTC
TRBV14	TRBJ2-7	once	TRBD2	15	CASSQARAGAYEQYF	TGTGCCAGCAGCCAGGCTCGAGCGGGGGCATACGAGCAGTACTTC
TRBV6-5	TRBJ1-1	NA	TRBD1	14	CASSYEGAGTEAFF	TGTGCCAGCAGTTACGAGGGGGCGGGGACTGAAGCTTTCTTT
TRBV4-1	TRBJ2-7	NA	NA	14	CASSPQVISYEQYF	TGCGCCAGCAGCCCTCAGGTCATCTCCTACGAGCAGTACTTC
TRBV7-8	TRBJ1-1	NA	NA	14	CASSFLRQNTEAFF	TGTGCCAGCAGCTTTTTACGGCAGAACACTGAAGCTTTCTTT
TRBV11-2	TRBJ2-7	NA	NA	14	CASSPTTGVYEQYF	TGTGCCAGCAGCCCTACGACAGGAGTCTACGAGCAGTACTTC
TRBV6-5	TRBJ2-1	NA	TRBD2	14	CASKGLAGVDEQFF	TGTGCCAGCAAGGGACTAGCGGGGGTCGATGAGCAGTTCTTC
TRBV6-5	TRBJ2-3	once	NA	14	CASKGDYGTDTQYF	TGTGCCAGCAAGGGGGACTATGGCACAGATACGCAGTATTTT
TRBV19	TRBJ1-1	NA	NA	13	CASSIGGIAEAFF	TGTGCCAGTAGTATTGGGGGTATAGCTGAAGCTTTCTTT
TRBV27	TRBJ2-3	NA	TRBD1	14	CASRKQGIPDTQYF	TGTGCCAGCAGAAAACAGGGGATTCCAGATACGCAGTATTTT
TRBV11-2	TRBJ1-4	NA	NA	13	CASSLRVNEKLFF	TGTGCCAGCAGCTTACGGGTTAATGAAAAACTGTTTTTT
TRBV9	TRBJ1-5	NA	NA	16	CATLLLRDCSNQPQHF	TGTGCCACCCTACTCCTCAGGGATTGTAGCAATCAGCCCCAGCATTTT
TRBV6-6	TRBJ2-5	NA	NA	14	CASSYGQLQETQYF	TGTGCCAGCAGTTACGGGCAGCTACAAGAGACCCAGTACTTC
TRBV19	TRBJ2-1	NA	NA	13	CASKNGGLNEQFF	TGTGCCAGTAAAAACGGGGGCCTAAATGAGCAGTTCTTC
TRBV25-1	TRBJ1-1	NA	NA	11	CASRPGIGAFF	TGTGCCAGCCGACCGGGGATCGGAGCTTTCTTT
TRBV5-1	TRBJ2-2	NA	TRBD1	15	CASSLKGGEAGELFF	TGCGCCAGCAGCTTAAAAGGGGGCGAGGCCGGGGAGCTGTTTTTT
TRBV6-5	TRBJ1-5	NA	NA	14	CASSYSRGNQPQHF	TGTGCCAGCAGTTACTCGCGGGGGAATCAGCCCCAGCATTTT
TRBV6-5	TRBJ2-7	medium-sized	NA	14	CASSYSTKGDEQYF	TGTGCCAGCAGTTACTCCACCAAGGGGGACGAGCAGTACTTC
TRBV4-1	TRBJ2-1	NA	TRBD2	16	CASSLEREISYNEQFF	TGCGCCAGCAGCCTAGAGCGGGAGATCTCCTACAATGAGCAGTTCTTC
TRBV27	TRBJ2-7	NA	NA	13	CASSFSWSYEQYF	TGTGCCAGCAGTTTTTCGTGGTCCTACGAGCAGTACTTC
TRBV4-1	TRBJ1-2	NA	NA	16	CASSQEVGRANYGYTF	TGCGCCAGCAGCCAAGAAGTGGGCAGAGCTAACTATGGCTACACCTTC
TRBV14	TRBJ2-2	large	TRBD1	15	CASRLGTGLNGELFF	TGTGCCAGCAGGCTAGGGACAGGACTGAACGGGGAGCTGTTTTTT
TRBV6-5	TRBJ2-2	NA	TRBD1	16	CASSYRTGGITGELFF	TGTGCCAGCAGTTACCGGACAGGGGGCATCACCGGGGAGCTGTTTTTT
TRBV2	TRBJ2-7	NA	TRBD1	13	CASRGTELYEQYF	TGTGCCAGCAGAGGGACAGAACTATACGAGCAGTACTTC
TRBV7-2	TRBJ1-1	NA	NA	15	CASSLQGLANTEAFF	TGTGCCAGCAGCCTTCAGGGTTTAGCGAACACTGAAGCTTTCTTT
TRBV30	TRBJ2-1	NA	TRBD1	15	CAWRPTDRPYNEQFF	TGTGCCTGGAGACCCACGGACAGGCCCTACAATGAGCAGTTCTTC
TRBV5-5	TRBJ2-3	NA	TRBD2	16	CASSKSLAGVGDTQYF	TGTGCCAGCAGCAAGTCTTTAGCGGGAGTAGGAGATACGCAGTATTTT
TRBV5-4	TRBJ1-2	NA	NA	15	CASSPEGRNLYGYTF	TGTGCCAGCAGCCCGGAGGGACGGAACCTCTATGGCTACACCTTC
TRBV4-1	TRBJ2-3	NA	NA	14	CASSQALSTDTQYF	TGCGCCAGCAGCCAAGCTCTGAGCACAGATACGCAGTATTTT
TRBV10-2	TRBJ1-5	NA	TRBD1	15	CASSEFGTGNQPQHF	TGCGCCAGCAGTGAGTTCGGGACAGGGAATCAGCCCCAGCATTTT
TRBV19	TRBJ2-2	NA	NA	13	CASSYTATGELFF	TGTGCCAGTAGTTACACAGCCACCGGGGAGCTGTTTTTT
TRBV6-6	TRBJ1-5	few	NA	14	CASSYNGEAQPQHF	TGTGCCAGCAGTTACAATGGGGAGGCTCAGCCCCAGCATTTT
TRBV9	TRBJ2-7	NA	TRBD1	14	CASSPATGINEQYF	TGTGCCAGCAGCCCCGCGACAGGGATAAACGAGCAGTACTTC
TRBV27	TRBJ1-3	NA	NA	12	CASGYQGNTIYF	TGTGCCAGCGGGTACCAGGGAAACACCATATATTTT
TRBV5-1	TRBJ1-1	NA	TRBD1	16	CASSSYGTGGNTEAFF	TGCGCCAGCAGCTCCTACGGGACAGGAGGGAACACTGAAGCTTTCTTT
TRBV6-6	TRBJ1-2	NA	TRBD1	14	CASSPQGQGGGYTF	TGTGCCAGCAGCCCCCAGGGACAGGGGGGTGGCTACACCTTC
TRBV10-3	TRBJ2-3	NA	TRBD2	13	CAATSGTTDTQYF	TGTGCCGCGACTAGCGGCACCACAGATACGCAGTATTTT
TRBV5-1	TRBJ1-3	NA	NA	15	CASSLVLGAGNTIYF	TGCGCCAGCAGCTTGGTTTTGGGGGCTGGAAACACCATATATTTT
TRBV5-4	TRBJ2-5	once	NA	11	CASSLKETQYF	TGTGCCAGCAGCTTGAAGGAGACCCAGTACTTC
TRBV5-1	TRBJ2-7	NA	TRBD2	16	CASSSPSGGWRSEQYF	TGCGCCAGCAGCTCCCCTAGCGGAGGATGGAGGAGCGAGCAGTACTTC
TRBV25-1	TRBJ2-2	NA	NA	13	CALEAVNTGELFF	TGTGCCCTCGAGGCCGTGAACACCGGGGAGCTGTTTTTT
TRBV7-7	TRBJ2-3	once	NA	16	CASSLGGGRGTDTQYF	TGTGCTAGCAGCTTAGGGGGTGGTAGGGGAACAGATACGCAGTATTTT
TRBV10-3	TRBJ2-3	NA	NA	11	CAIRATDTQYF	TGTGCCATCCGGGCCACAGATACGCAGTATTTT
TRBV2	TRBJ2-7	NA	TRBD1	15	CASSSRQGAFYEQYF	TGTGCCAGCAGTTCAAGACAGGGGGCGTTTTACGAGCAGTACTTC
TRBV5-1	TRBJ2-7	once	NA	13	CASSSAGNNEQYF	TGCGCCAGCAGCTCCGCAGGGAATAACGAGCAGTACTTC
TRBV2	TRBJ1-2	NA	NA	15	CASSTPEVTFYGYTF	TGTGCCAGCAGTACCCCGGAGGTCACATTCTATGGCTACACCTTC
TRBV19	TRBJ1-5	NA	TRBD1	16	CASSTTGQASNQPQHF	TGTGCCAGTAGTACGACCGGACAGGCCAGCAATCAGCCCCAGCATTTT
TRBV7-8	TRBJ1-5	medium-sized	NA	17	CASSLSAWGYSNQPQHF	TGTGCCAGCAGCTTATCAGCCTGGGGTTATAGCAATCAGCCCCAGCATTTT
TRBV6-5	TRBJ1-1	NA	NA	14	CASSYRAGNTEAFF	TGTGCCAGCAGTTACAGGGCCGGGAACACTGAAGCTTTCTTT